These 27 T cell receptor beta chains came from one sample sequenced in a study of blood T cell repertoires in COVID-19. Profiling relied on immunoSEQ multiplex PCR, and the TCRdb table lists in-frame clones only, not all of them. The sample records fewer than 650,000 clones, about 89% being singletons. The sample comprised peripheral blood. The origin of the receptors is a woman between 45 and 65 years old with COVID-19, enrolled during active disease.

This rearrangement joins TRBV3-1 (or the pseudogene TRBV3-2) to TRBJ2-3, with 10 bases lining up with TRBD1. J gave up 3 bases and V 1 base, and 4 bases lay outside the gene matches. The CDR3 spans 16 residues. The germline V gene has CDR1 LGHDT and CDR2 YNNKEL (reference sequence). The DNA of the CDR3 is TGTGCCAGCAGCCAAGTTGGGACAGGGGTAACAGATACGCAGTATTTT. Protein product: CASSQVGTGVTDTQYF.

This clone has only one observation. The J gene is TRBJ1-2, the V gene TRBV28; no firm D call. CDR1 is MDHEN and CDR2 is SYDVKM in the germline V gene. The V gene lost 4 bases and the J gene lost 4 bases, with 10 bases spanning the gap. CDR3 length equals 13 residues. The CDR3 spells CASSSQKPYGYTF. The CDR3 nucleotides read TGTGCCAGCAGTTCCCAAAAGCCCTATGGCTACACCTTC.

The table lists this clone with a few counts. The CDR3 bases are TGTGCCAGCAGCGAATCCGGGACAGCCTATGGCTACACCTTC. Translating gives CASSESGTAYGYTF. The rearrangement joins TRBV9 to TRBJ1-2, with 7 bases fitting TRBD1. The germline gives CDR1 SGDLS, CDR2 YYNGEE. The CDR3 contains 14 residues. Trimming removed 3 bases from V and 4 bases from J; junction bases left unmatched: 6. Based on the CDR3 plus reference TRBV9 and TRBJ1-2, the full variable domain is DSGVTQTPKHLITATGQRVTLRCSPRSGDLSVYWYQQSLDQGLQFLIQYYNGEERAKGNILERFSAQQFPDLHSELNLSSLELGDSALYFCASSESGTAYGYTFGSGTRLTVV.

Only one count was recorded for this clone. The chain recombines TRBV19 with TRBJ2-3; 7 nucleotides align to TRBD2. Trimming removed 3 bases from V and 2 bases from J; junction bases left unmatched: 14. CDR1 is LNHDA and CDR2 is SQIVND in the germline V gene (reference sequence). This CDR3 has 18 residues. The CDR3 bases are TGTGCCAGTAGTATGACGGGCTTAGGGAGGGTTCACACAGATACGCAGTATTTT. Its protein product is CASSMTGLGRVHTDTQYF.

In DNA form, the CDR3 reads TGTGCTAGTGGTTTCTTAGCGGAACAAGAGACCCAGTACTTC. It translates to CASGFLAEQETQYF. This chain uses TRBV12-5 with TRBJ2-5; D is possibly TRBD2 (6 bases). This CDR3 comprises 14 residues. Trimming pared 3 bases from V and 2 bases from J, leaving 10 bases between. Germline V CDR1 and CDR2: LGHNT, FRNRAP.

This chain connects TRBV5-1 to TRBJ1-3, with D perhaps TRBD1 (5 bases). This CDR3 has 16 amino acids. Trimming pared 0 bases from V and 4 bases from J, leaving 14 bases between. CDR1 is SGHRS, CDR2 YFSETQ, per germline. CDR3 protein: CASSLDGPGGGNTIYF. CDR3 bases: TGCGCCAGCAGCTTGGACGGCCCTGGGGGGGGAAACACCATATATTTT.

The chain joins TRBV11-2 to TRBJ2-1; no firm D call. V lost 2 bases to trimming and J lost 7 bases, with 12 bases between them. The V gene's germline CDR1 is SGHAT and CDR2 FQNNGV. This CDR3 contains 14 residues. CDR3 nucleotide sequence: TGTGCCAGCAGCTTAATCCCGTCTAGTAATGAGCAGTTCTTC. Its protein product is CASSLIPSSNEQFF.

V gene TRBV10-1 combines with J gene TRBJ2-3; 9 nucleotides line up with TRBD1. Trimming removed 9 bases from V and 6 bases from J; junction bases left unmatched: 7. Germline V lookup: CDR1 WNHNN, CDR2 SYGVQD (reference sequence). This CDR3 spans 13 amino acids. CDR3 region: CASQTGGEDTQYF. For the CDR3, the DNA is TGCGCCAGTCAGACAGGGGGGGAGGATACGCAGTATTTT.

The chain employs TRBV5-1 and TRBJ2-3; 7 nucleotides match TRBD2. With V trimmed by 4 bases and J by 4 bases, 6 bases remained unmatched. Germline V gene lookup returns CDR1 SGHRS and CDR2 YFSETQ. The CDR3 sequence is 14 residues long. The CDR3 spells CASSPGLVADTQYF. Written as DNA, the CDR3 is TGCGCCAGCAGCCCTGGACTAGTGGCAGATACGCAGTATTTT. Full variable domain (outside the CDR3, taken from reference TRBV5-1 and TRBJ2-3): KAGVTQTPRYLIKTRGQQVTLSCSPISGHRSVSWYQQTPGQGLQFLFEYFSETQRNKGNFPGRFSGRQFSNSRSEMNVSTLELGDSALYLCASSPGLVADTQYFGPGTRLTVL.

Comment on this clone: Other nucleotide sequences from this sample produce the same CDR3. J is TRBJ1-1 and V is TRBV5-1; D is possibly TRBD1 (6 bases). The CDR3 extends over 13 amino acids. Germline V CDR1 and CDR2: SGHRS, YFSETQ. V dropped 0 bases and J dropped 6 bases, with 9 bases sitting between them. Written as DNA, the CDR3 is TGCGCCAGCAGCTTGGCTGGGGGCCCTGAAGCTTTCTTT. This translates into CASSLAGGPEAFF.

CDR3 sequence reads: CASSRVAGELFF. Written as DNA, the CDR3 is TGTGCCAGCAGCCGGGTCGCCGGGGAGCTGTTTTTT. This sequence joins TRBV7-3 and TRBJ2-2; D remains unclear. This CDR3 region has 12 residues. V lost 5 bases to trimming and J lost 6 bases, with 7 bases between them. CDR1 is SGHTA and CDR2 is FQGTGA in the germline V gene.

This chain connects TRBV7-8 to TRBJ1-3, with D possibly being TRBD1 (6 bases). The CDR3 runs 13 residues. Per the germline V gene, CDR1 is SGHVS and CDR2 is FQNEAQ. V lost 5 bases and J lost 7, with 12 bases in between. This CDR3 is CASSATQGNTIYF. As DNA, the CDR3 is TGTGCCAGCAGCGCAACACAGGGTAACACCATATATTTT.

This clone was detected once. The chain couples TRBV6-5 to TRBJ1-2; D might be TRBD1 (5 bases). V lost 8 bases to trimming and J lost 0 bases, with 10 bases between them. The CDR3 spans 13 residues. Germline CDR1 MNHEY, CDR2 SVGAGI. CDR3 in amino acids: CASGAGANYGYTF. CDR3 coding DNA: TGTGCCAGCGGGGCAGGAGCTAACTATGGCTACACCTTC.

This chain uses TRBV19 with TRBJ1-2, with 8 bases that match TRBD1. Per the germline V gene, CDR1 is LNHDA and CDR2 is SQIVND (reference sequence). This CDR3 is 14 amino acids long. Trimming at V came to 5 bases and at J to 8 bases, leaving 10 bases not matched to a gene. CDR3 loop: CASSRSTGVGGYTF. For the CDR3, the DNA is TGTGCCAGTAGTCGGTCGACAGGGGTAGGGGGCTACACCTTC.

The chain combines TRBV5-6 with TRBJ2-1, with TRBD1 matching 9 bases. The CDR3 loop spans 13 amino acids. Germline V CDR1 and CDR2: SGHDT, YYEEEE. The trim removed 4 bases at V and 8 bases at J, leaving 4 bases unmatched. Written as DNA, the CDR3 is TGTGCCAGCAGCCCACAGGGGGCTGATGAGCAGTTCTTC. It codes for CASSPQGADEQFF.

The genes are TRBV3-1 (or the pseudogene TRBV3-2) and TRBJ2-5; 9 bases fit TRBD1. V shed 0 bases, J shed 5 bases, and the junction held 4 bases outside the gene matches. This CDR3 spans 15 amino acids. CDR1 is LGHDT and CDR2 is YNNKEL in the germline V gene (reference sequence). In nucleotides, the CDR3 is TGTGCCAGCAGCCAAGAGCCTGACAGGGGGGAGACCCAGTACTTC. This codes for CASSQEPDRGETQYF.

Here the CDR3 reads CASSLGLAARDTQYF. The CDR3 DNA is TGTGCCAGCAGCCTGGGACTAGCGGCGAGGGATACGCAGTATTTT. The genes are TRBV5-8 and TRBJ2-3, with 11 bases fitting TRBD2. This CDR3 is 15 amino acids long. With 4 bases clipped from V and 6 bases from J, the junction kept 7 bases outside the gene matches. Looked up from germline, CDR1 is SGHTS and CDR2 is YDEGEE. Supplemented by reference TRBV5-8 and TRBJ2-3, the full variable domain reads EAGVTQSPTHLIKTRGQQATLRCSPISGHTSVYWYQQALGLGLQFLLWYDEGEERNRGNFPPRFSGRQFPNYSSELNVNALELEDSALYLCASSLGLAARDTQYFGPGTRLTVL.

The chain couples TRBV5-1 to TRBJ2-3, with D possibly being TRBD2 (6 bases). The CDR3 totals 15 residues. Between the trimmed V and J ends, which lost 4 bases and 0 bases, there was a span of 12 bases. The germline V gene has CDR1 SGHRS and CDR2 YFSETQ. CDR3 sequence (DNA): TGCGCCAGCAGCACCCGGACTACTAGCACAGATACGCAGTATTTT. This encodes CASSTRTTSTDTQYF.

The chain couples TRBV19 to TRBJ1-2; D remains unclear. The V and J ends lost 3 bases and 7 bases respectively, with 12 bases between them. From germline, CDR1 is LNHDA and CDR2 SQIVND (reference sequence). This CDR3 has 13 residues. The CDR3 DNA reads as TGTGCCAGTAGTATCAAGGCATCGGGTGGCTACACCTTC. This codes for CASSIKASGGYTF.

The chain recombines TRBV28 with TRBJ2-1, with unresolved D. The CDR3 spans 10 residues. The germline V gene has CDR1 MDHEN and CDR2 SYDVKM. With 6 bases removed from V and 6 bases from J, the gap between germline ends came to 3 bases. CDR3 nucleotide sequence: TGTGCCAGCAGGAGCAATGAGCAGTTCTTC. The encoded protein is CASRSNEQFF.

The chain combines TRBV20-1 with TRBJ1-1; the D is unclear. Trimming took 3 bases from V and 0 from J, leaving 8 bases between them. Germline lookup yields CDR1 DFQATT and CDR2 SNEGSKA (reference sequence). CDR3 length: 13 amino acids. The CDR3 loop is CSASKTLNTEAFF. DNA for the CDR3: TGCAGTGCTAGTAAGACACTGAACACTGAAGCTTTCTTT.

This rearrangement joins TRBV19 to TRBJ1-3; unclear D gene. CDR3 length: 15 amino acids. CDR1 is LNHDA and CDR2 is SQIVND in the germline V gene (reference sequence). V lost 6 bases, J lost 1 base, and 13 bases lay in between. The CDR3 reads CASSSMGGSGNTIYF. CDR3 coding DNA: TGTGCCAGTAGCTCGATGGGAGGGTCTGGAAACACCATATATTTT.

This clone has only one observation. V gene TRBV19 combines with J gene TRBJ2-2, with TRBD1 as a possible D gene (6 bases). Germline CDR1 LNHDA, CDR2 SQIVND (reference sequence). The V end lost 0 bases, the J end lost 3 bases, and 14 bases lay between the germline ends. The CDR3 has 17 amino acids. CDR3 coding DNA: TGTGCCAGTAGTATAGATCTGGGGGCGGTGGACACCGGGGAGCTGTTTTTT. It codes for CASSIDLGAVDTGELFF. The whole variable domain, filled in from reference TRBV19 and TRBJ2-2, reads DGGITQSPKYLFRKEGQNVTLSCEQNLNHDAMYWYRQDPGQGLRLIYYSQIVNDFQKGDIAEGYSVSREKKESFPLTVTSAQKNPTAFYLCASSIDLGAVDTGELFFGEGSRLTVL.

V is TRBV24-1 and J is TRBJ2-7; 11 bases align to TRBD2. This CDR3 spans 16 amino acids. Per germline, CDR1 KGHDR and CDR2 SFDVKD. With V trimmed by 5 bases and J by 2 bases, 7 bases remained unmatched. This chain's CDR3 is CATSAPGLAATYEQYF. CDR3 in DNA: TGTGCCACCAGTGCCCCGGGACTAGCGGCAACCTACGAGCAGTACTTC.

This chain connects TRBV9 to TRBJ1-1; maybe TRBD1 (6 bases). Looked up from germline, CDR1 is SGDLS and CDR2 is YYNGEE. The ends were cut back, 4 bases at V and 3 bases at J, with 19 bases in the middle. The CDR3 runs to 16 residues. The CDR3 protein is CASSPRGLWTDTEAFF. In DNA, the CDR3 is TGTGCCAGCAGCCCTAGGGGTCTCTGGACAGACACTGAAGCTTTCTTT. The full variable domain, in which reference TRBV9 and TRBJ1-1 provide the parts outside the CDR3, is DSGVTQTPKHLITATGQRVTLRCSPRSGDLSVYWYQQSLDQGLQFLIQYYNGEERAKGNILERFSAQQFPDLHSELNLSSLELGDSALYFCASSPRGLWTDTEAFFGQGTRLTVV.

This rearrangement joins TRBV19 to TRBJ1-1, with TRBD1 matching 9 bases. In germline, CDR1 is LNHDA, CDR2 SQIVND (reference sequence). There are 15 residues in the CDR3. The V segment lost 9 bases and the J segment 0 bases; nucleotides outside the gene matches: 8. This chain's CDR3 is CASRWGQGMNTEAFF. CDR3 nucleotides: TGTGCCAGCCGATGGGGACAGGGTATGAACACTGAAGCTTTCTTT.

The chain combines TRBV9 with TRBJ2-3; a possible D gene is TRBD1 (5 bases). In germline, CDR1 is SGDLS, CDR2 YYNGEE. V lost 2 bases, J lost 4 bases, and 8 bases lay in between. CDR3 length: 13 residues. The CDR3 DNA reads as TGTGCCAGCAGCGTGGTCAGGGCAGATACGCAGTATTTT. Translating it yields CASSVVRADTQYF. The full variable domain, rest sourced from reference TRBV9 and TRBJ2-3, is DSGVTQTPKHLITATGQRVTLRCSPRSGDLSVYWYQQSLDQGLQFLIQYYNGEERAKGNILERFSAQQFPDLHSELNLSSLELGDSALYFCASSVVRADTQYFGPGTRLTVL.